These 29 T cell receptor beta chains were all obtained from the same sample, sequenced in a study of blood T cell repertoires in COVID-19. Using immunoSEQ multiplex PCR, the repertoire was profiled, and TCRdb retains in-frame clones only, with some absent. Among fewer than 450,000 clones listed, 87% were seen once. The sample comprised peripheral blood. The origin of the receptors is a woman between 50 and 59 years old with COVID-19, enrolled during active disease.

This clone came up once. The chain joins TRBV6-6 to TRBJ2-7; 15 bases align to TRBD2. This CDR3 has 17 amino acids. Trimming removed 5 bases from V and 3 bases from J; junction bases left unmatched: 8. CDR1 is MNHNY and CDR2 is SVGAGI in the germline V gene (reference sequence). CDR3 sequence (DNA): TGTGCCAGCAGTCTGGGACTAGCGGGAGGCCCCCACTACGAGCAGTACTTC. Translated, it gives CASSLGLAGGPHYEQYF.

The rearrangement joins TRBV4-3 to TRBJ1-1, with D tentatively TRBD1 (5 bases). Germline V lookup: CDR1 LGHNA, CDR2 YSLEER. The CDR3 runs 17 residues. Trimming pared 1 base from V and 0 bases from J, leaving 15 bases between. The chain's CDR3 is CASSQVGSLGVNTEAFF. The CDR3, as DNA: TGCGCCAGCAGCCAAGTTGGGTCCCTAGGGGTGAACACTGAAGCTTTCTTT.

This clone was picked up a small number of times. The rearrangement links TRBV10-1 to TRBJ1-1; D may be TRBD1 (5 bases). Trimming stripped 6 bases from V and 1 base from J, with 9 bases between. CDR1 is WNHNN, CDR2 SYGVQD, per germline (reference sequence). This CDR3 is built from 13 residues. The CDR3 here is CASRETGNTEAFF. The CDR3 nucleotides read TGCGCCAGCAGGGAAACAGGGAACACTGAAGCTTTCTTT.

Of note for this clone: Other DNA sequences within the sample encode an identical CDR3. The chain combines TRBV19 with TRBJ2-7; tentative D call: TRBD1 (5 bases). The germline gives CDR1 LNHDA, CDR2 SQIVND (reference sequence). The germline V and J ends were trimmed by 1 base and 0 bases, with 10 bases remaining between them. The CDR3 sequence is 15 residues long. In DNA form, the CDR3 reads TGTGCCAGTAGTATAGCGCAGGGCGCCTCCTACGAGCAGTACTTC. As protein: CASSIAQGASYEQYF.

The chain recombines TRBV15 with TRBJ1-3; D is unresolved. V lost 3 bases and J 4 bases, leaving 16 bases between the germline ends. This CDR3 has 16 amino acids. The germline V gene has CDR1 LNHNV and CDR2 YYDKDF (reference sequence). CDR3 sequence: CATSSRSGVHGNTIYF. The CDR3 bases are TGTGCCACCAGCAGTCGCAGCGGGGTCCACGGAAACACCATATATTTT.

The rearrangement uses TRBV4-2 and TRBJ2-2, with 7 bases lining up with TRBD1. The junction had 7 bases not matched to a gene; V was cut back by 0 bases and J by 6 bases. The CDR3 is made up of 16 amino acids. CDR1 and CDR2 (germline): LGHNA, YNFKEQ. CDR3 sequence reads: CASSQETGVIPGELFF. In DNA form, the CDR3 reads TGTGCCAGCAGCCAAGAAACAGGGGTGATTCCCGGGGAGCTGTTTTTT.

This chain connects TRBV20-1 to TRBJ2-2; TRBD2 matches 8 bases. Germline lookup yields CDR1 DFQATT and CDR2 SNEGSKA (reference sequence). The ends lost 3 bases at V and 1 base at J; junction bases unmatched: 10. CDR3 length: 17 residues. The CDR3 bases are TGCAGTGCTAGTTCCCCGGGTCTAGCGGGGAACACCGGGGAGCTGTTTTTT. This codes for CSASSPGLAGNTGELFF.

The chain recombines TRBV5-5 with TRBJ2-7, with 10 bases matching TRBD2. With 1 base clipped from V and 2 bases from J, the junction kept 15 bases outside the gene matches. This CDR3 has 19 amino acids. Germline CDR1 reads SGHKS; CDR2 reads YYEKEE (reference sequence). The DNA for the CDR3 is TGTGCCAGCAGCTTGTTGACGGCTAGCGGGAGTATTAATACCTACGAGCAGTACTTC. It encodes CASSLLTASGSINTYEQYF.

J is TRBJ1-5 and V is TRBV2; weak D call: TRBD1 (6 bases). Trimming pared 8 bases from V and 4 bases from J, leaving 12 bases between. Germline V gene data show CDR1 as SNHLY and CDR2 as FYNNEI. The CDR3 is made up of 13 amino acids. In nucleotides, the CDR3 is TGTGCCAGCTCTGGACAGCCAAATCAGCCCCAGCATTTT. Residues: CASSGQPNQPQHF.

This rearrangement joins TRBV27 to TRBJ2-1, with 7 bases fitting TRBD2. With V trimmed by 1 base and J by 10 bases, 7 bases remained unmatched. CDR3 length: 14 residues. Germline CDR1 MNHEY, CDR2 SMNVEV (reference sequence). The CDR3 sequence is CASSLWLAEPEQFF. For the CDR3, the DNA is TGTGCCAGCAGTTTATGGCTAGCGGAACCAGAGCAGTTCTTC.

The CDR3 sequence is CASSFGTANYGYTF. The CDR3 DNA reads TGTGCCAGCAGTTTCGGGACTGCGAACTATGGCTACACCTTC. The chain is built from TRBV27 and TRBJ1-2; TRBD1 is a possible D gene (5 bases). In germline, CDR1 is MNHEY, CDR2 SMNVEV (reference sequence). The V and J ends lost 3 bases and 2 bases respectively, with 10 bases between them. The CDR3 totals 14 residues.

This rearrangement joins TRBV12-5 to TRBJ2-7; 12 nucleotides agree with TRBD2. This CDR3 spans 15 amino acids. Germline V gene data show CDR1 as LGHNT and CDR2 as FRNRAP. Trimming removed 3 bases from V and 6 bases from J; junction bases left unmatched: 6. In DNA form, the CDR3 reads TGTGCTAGTGGTTTCCTCGGACTAGCGGGATTCGAGCAGTACTTC. Translation: CASGFLGLAGFEQYF.

The V gene is TRBV9, the J gene TRBJ2-1; 8 bases align to TRBD1. CDR3 size: 16 residues. CDR1 and CDR2 from the germline V gene are SGDLS and YYNGEE. J was trimmed by 10 bases and V by 1 base; bases with no gene match: 13. CDR3 nucleotides: TGTGCCAGCAGCGTATTAGGAACCGGGTGGACAGGGGAGCAGTTCTTC. As protein: CASSVLGTGWTGEQFF.

The J gene is TRBJ1-2, the V gene TRBV9, with 7 positions matching TRBD1. The CDR3 is 19 residues long. The junction had 22 bases not matched to a gene; V was cut back by 4 bases and J by 4 bases. CDR1 is SGDLS, CDR2 YYNGEE, per germline. The CDR3 DNA reads TGTGCCAGCAGCCGCAGACAGGGAAAGCTCCAACCTGGGATCTATGGCTACACCTTC. This translates into CASSRRQGKLQPGIYGYTF.

CDR3 loop: CASSYASGRGNEQFF. CDR3 DNA: TGTGCCAGCAGTTACGCTAGCGGGAGGGGTAATGAGCAGTTCTTC. The rearrangement uses TRBV6-5 and TRBJ2-1, with TRBD2 identical over 12 bases. The length of the CDR3 is 15 residues. Losses at the gene ends were 2 bases for V and 7 bases for J; bases not matched to a gene: 3. Germline V lookup: CDR1 MNHEY, CDR2 SVGAGI.

The rearrangement joins TRBV30 to TRBJ1-2; no firm D call. There are 11 residues in the CDR3. Germline assignment: CDR1 GTSNPN and CDR2 SVGIG (reference sequence). Trimming cost V 3 bases and J 5 bases, with 7 bases left between them. The CDR3: CAWRRPYGYTF. In DNA, the CDR3 is TGTGCCTGGAGGCGGCCATATGGCTACACCTTC.

This rearrangement joins TRBV11-2 to TRBJ2-5; 7 bases agree with TRBD1. Germline V gives CDR1 SGHAT, CDR2 FQNNGV. The CDR3 runs to 15 residues. Trimming took 4 bases from V and 2 from J; bases not matched to a gene: 7. The CDR3 DNA reads as TGTGCCAGCAGCTCCCTACTGGACAGGCAAGAGACCCAGTACTTC. Protein sequence: CASSSLLDRQETQYF.

A few counts support this clone. The chain joins TRBV5-1 to TRBJ2-3; D uncertain. The germline gives CDR1 SGHRS, CDR2 YFSETQ. The length of the CDR3 is 13 residues. The ends were cut back, 4 bases at V and 0 bases at J, with 6 bases in the middle. The CDR3 nucleotides are TGCGCCAGCAGCCTGAGCAGCACAGATACGCAGTATTTT. Protein product: CASSLSSTDTQYF. Supplemented by reference TRBV5-1 and TRBJ2-3, the full variable domain reads KAGVTQTPRYLIKTRGQQVTLSCSPISGHRSVSWYQQTPGQGLQFLFEYFSETQRNKGNFPGRFSGRQFSNSRSEMNVSTLELGDSALYLCASSLSSTDTQYFGPGTRLTVL.

J is TRBJ2-7 and V is TRBV12-3 or TRBV12-4; weak D call: TRBD1 (5 bases). The V and J ends lost 4 bases and 2 bases respectively, with 9 bases between them. This CDR3 spans 13 amino acids. The CDR3 is CASSWGRAYEQYF. CDR3 coding DNA: TGTGCCAGCAGTTGGGGCAGGGCCTACGAGCAGTACTTC.

This clone was counted once. The chain recombines TRBV5-1 with TRBJ2-1; possible D gene TRBD2, 5 bases. Per germline, CDR1 SGHRS and CDR2 YFSETQ. Trimming left V 6 bases short and J 8 bases short, with 18 bases between. The CDR3 consists of 14 residues. The CDR3 nucleotides read TGCGCCAGCAAGGCCGCACTAGATAAACATGAGCAGTTCTTC. Translation gives CASKAALDKHEQFF.

The chain combines TRBV5-3 with TRBJ1-4, with TRBD1 matching 10 bases. TRBV5-3 is sorted into the ORF group, with uncertain function. V lost 3 bases to trimming and J lost 8 bases; unmatched junction nucleotides: 7. There are 15 residues in the CDR3. In DNA form, the CDR3 reads TGTGCCAGAAGCTACCGGACAGGGGGGAAGGAAAAACTGTTTTTT. It codes for CARSYRTGGKEKLFF.

On this clone: It is likely a read error, because the conserved phenylalanine at the end of the CDR3 is missing. No DNA is shown, since the ends of the CDR3 on it are uncertain; the CDR3 is the one TCRdb lists. V gene TRBV7-3 combines with J gene TRBJ1-2; the table's D call, TRBD1, was not checked against the DNA. In germline, CDR1 is SGHTA, CDR2 FQGTGA. The CDR3 region is 14 residues in length, termini included. The chain's CDR3 is CASSPGPGQGAPFL.

The CDR3 DNA reads TGTGCCAGCAAGGGGGGGACCCGGACTAGCGGGTTTGTAGAGACCCAGTACTTC. It is translated as CASKGGTRTSGFVETQYF. V usage is TRBV27 and J usage is TRBJ2-5; 11 bases map to TRBD2. The CDR3 extends over 18 amino acids. Germline V gives CDR1 MNHEY, CDR2 SMNVEV (reference sequence). V dropped 7 bases and J dropped 4; count of bases not matched to a gene: 17.

The CDR3 protein is CASSQVLRTDHNEQFF. DNA for the CDR3: TGTGCCAGCAGCCAAGTTTTAAGGACAGACCACAATGAGCAGTTCTTC. The chain recombines TRBV14 with TRBJ2-1; D may be TRBD1 (6 bases). CDR1 SGHDN and CDR2 FVKESK come from the germline V gene. V was cut by 1 base and J by 5 bases, with 15 bases left in between. This CDR3 spans 16 amino acids.

V gene TRBV5-1 combines with J gene TRBJ2-7; 11 nucleotides agree with TRBD1. The CDR3 spans 15 residues. Germline V gives CDR1 SGHRS, CDR2 YFSETQ. J gave up 7 bases and V 0 bases, and 6 bases lay outside the gene matches. CDR3: CASSLGRTGGGEQYF. The DNA of the CDR3 is TGCGCCAGCAGCTTGGGGCGGACAGGGGGCGGTGAGCAGTACTTC.

The V and J genes are TRBV5-1 and TRBJ1-4, with a possible D match to TRBD1 (6 bases). The CDR3 loop spans 17 amino acids. Germline V gives CDR1 SGHRS, CDR2 YFSETQ. The V end was cut by 0 bases, the J end by 2 bases, with 14 bases between. CDR3 sequence: CASSLVGQFETNEKLFF. The CDR3 DNA reads TGCGCCAGCAGCTTGGTCGGACAGTTTGAGACTAATGAAAAACTGTTTTTT.

The gene calls are TRBV29-1 and TRBJ2-5; 8 nucleotides line up with TRBD2. After removal of 4 bases from V and 5 bases from J, the junction contained 21 bases not matched to a gene. CDR1 and CDR2 (germline): SQVTM, ANQGSEA. The CDR3 totals 18 residues. CDR3: CSVVEPKGVVGGRETQYF. The CDR3 DNA reads as TGCAGCGTTGTAGAACCGAAGGGAGTGGTTGGCGGGAGGGAGACCCAGTACTTC.

The chain combines TRBV11-3 with TRBJ2-1; D ambiguous. The V end lost 2 bases, the J end lost 8 bases, and 13 bases lay between the germline ends. Germline V lookup: CDR1 SGHNT, CDR2 YENEEA. This CDR3 has 14 amino acids. The CDR3 reads CASSLLVSVDEQFF. The DNA for the CDR3 is TGTGCCAGCAGCTTACTAGTTTCTGTCGATGAGCAGTTCTTC.

The chain employs TRBV7-2 and TRBJ2-1; TRBD2 matches 10 bases. CDR1 is SGHTA, CDR2 FQGNSA, per germline. V trimming: 5 bases; J trimming: 4 bases; junction bases outside the gene matches: 5. The CDR3 totals 15 residues. CDR3 protein: CASSALAGLYNEQFF. In nucleotides, the CDR3 is TGTGCCAGCAGCGCACTAGCGGGGTTATACAATGAGCAGTTCTTC.